This T cell receptor beta chain was identified in a study of Siglec-9 on CD8 T cells in melanoma. CDR3 length: 14 residues. The germline CDR1 and CDR2 sequences are MGHRA and YSYEKL. V was trimmed by 4 bases and J by 0 bases, leaving 7 bases between them. Assay used: immunoSEQ multiplex PCR; TCRdb lists only in-frame clones, some missing. The repertoire consists of almost 30,000 clones, with more than 80% occurring once and the leading ten covering about 6%. This TCR was sampled from a human donor in good health. V is TRBV4-1 and J is TRBJ1-3; D remains ambiguous. The material sequenced was Siglec-9- CD8+ T cells sorted from blood. CDR3 protein: CASSLVNSGNTIYF. The CDR3 bases are TGCGCCAGCAGCCTAGTGAACTCTGGAAACACCATATATTTT.